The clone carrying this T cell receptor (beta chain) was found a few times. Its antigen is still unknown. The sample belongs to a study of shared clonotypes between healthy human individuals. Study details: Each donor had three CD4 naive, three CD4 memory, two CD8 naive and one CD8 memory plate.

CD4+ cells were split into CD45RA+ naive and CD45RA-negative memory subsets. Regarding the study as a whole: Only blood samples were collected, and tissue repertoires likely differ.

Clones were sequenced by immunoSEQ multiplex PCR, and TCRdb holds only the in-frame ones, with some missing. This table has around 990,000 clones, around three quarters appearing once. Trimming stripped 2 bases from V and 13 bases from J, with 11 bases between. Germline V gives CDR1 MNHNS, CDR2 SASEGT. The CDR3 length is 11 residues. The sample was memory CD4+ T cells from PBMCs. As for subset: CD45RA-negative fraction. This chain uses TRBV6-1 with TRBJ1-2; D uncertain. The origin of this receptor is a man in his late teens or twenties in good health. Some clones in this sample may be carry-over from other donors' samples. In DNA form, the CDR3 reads TGTGCCAGCAGTGAACTAGACCAGGCCACCTTC. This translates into CASSELDQATF.